One sample yielded the 8 T cell receptor beta chains listed below, sequenced in a study of blood T cell repertoires in COVID-19. Generated by immunoSEQ multiplex PCR, the TCRdb table keeps only in-frame clones and is missing some. The data hold 140,000 to 150,000 clones, with 84% observed a single time. Sequencing was done on a sample of peripheral blood. Receptors originate from a man in his sixties with active or convalescent COVID-19.

This clone turned up a few times. The CDR3 spells CASSLESGQTGELFF. CDR3 coding DNA: TGTGCCAGCAGCTTAGAGTCAGGGCAAACCGGGGAGCTGTTTTTT. The chain joins TRBV11-3 to TRBJ2-2; D is perhaps TRBD1 (5 bases). In germline, CDR1 is SGHNT, CDR2 YENEEA. The CDR3 has 15 residues. The ends were cut back, 0 bases at V and 5 bases at J, with 10 bases in the middle.

About this clone: Other DNA variants within this sample encode the same CDR3. The chain carries TRBV7-2 and TRBJ1-1; unclear D gene. The V and J ends lost 4 bases and 1 base respectively, with 7 bases between them. Germline CDR1 reads SGHTA; CDR2 reads FQGNSA. CDR3 length: 13 amino acids. The CDR3, as DNA: TGTGCCAGCAGCTCTTATTCGAACACTGAAGCTTTCTTT. The encoded protein is CASSSYSNTEAFF.

The chain links TRBV7-2 to TRBJ1-5, with TRBD1 identical over 9 bases. V was pared by 5 bases and J by 1 base, with 3 bases of the junction left unmatched. Germline V gene lookup returns CDR1 SGHTA and CDR2 FQGNSA. CDR3 length: 15 residues. The CDR3 spells CASSKDRGSNQPQHF. CDR3 in DNA: TGTGCCAGCAGCAAGGACAGGGGAAGCAATCAGCCCCAGCATTTT.

The rearrangement links TRBV2 to TRBJ2-7, with a possible D match to TRBD2 (5 bases). Germline V gene data show CDR1 as SNHLY and CDR2 as FYNNEI. The CDR3 extends over 11 amino acids. With 2 bases removed from V and 7 bases from J, the gap between germline ends came to 6 bases. CDR3 in DNA: TGTGCCAGCAGTGAACCGGGGGAGCAGTACGTC. Protein product: CASSEPGEQYV.

For this clone: Different DNA sequences within this sample yield the same CDR3. The chain is built from TRBV18 and TRBJ1-3; a weak D match, TRBD1 (5 bases). V was shortened by 3 bases and J by 1 base, with 7 bases between the two germline ends. Per the germline V gene, CDR1 is KGHSH and CDR2 is LQKENI. The CDR3 totals 14 residues. In nucleotides, the CDR3 is TGTGCCAGCTCACCGCAGGGATCTGGAAACACCATATATTTT. This gives the protein CASSPQGSGNTIYF. The complete variable domain, with remaining parts taken from reference TRBV18 and TRBJ1-3, reads NAGVMQNPRHLVRRRGQEARLRCSPMKGHSHVYWYRQLPEEGLKFMVYLQKENIIDESGMPKERFSAEFPKEGPSILRIQQVVRGDSAAYFCASSPQGSGNTIYFGEGSWLTVV.

In this sample, this clone turned up once. The V and J genes are TRBV15 and TRBJ1-5; the D is unclear. Trimming took 1 base from V and 5 from J, leaving 12 bases between them. Germline CDR1 reads LNHNV; CDR2 reads YYDKDF (reference sequence). This CDR3 spans 15 amino acids. The CDR3 spells CATSRAAGPDQPQHF. Here the CDR3 DNA reads TGTGCCACCAGCAGAGCGGCAGGTCCTGATCAGCCCCAGCATTTT.

This clone was recorded a few times. The chain recombines TRBV6-6 with TRBJ2-7; D call uncertain. The V gene lost 6 bases and the J gene lost 0 bases, with 18 bases spanning the gap. Per the germline V gene, CDR1 is MNHNY and CDR2 is SVGAGI (reference sequence). CDR3 size: 16 residues. CDR3 nucleotides: TGTGCCAGCAGGTTCGGCCCTGAACAGAGCTCCTACGAGCAGTACGTC. This encodes CASRFGPEQSSYEQYV.

The rearrangement joins TRBV19 to TRBJ1-2; TRBD1 is a possible D gene (5 bases). Germline CDR1 LNHDA, CDR2 SQIVND (reference sequence). The CDR3 covers 13 residues. Trimming took 7 bases from V and 2 from J, leaving 11 bases between them. In DNA form, the CDR3 reads TGTGCCAGTACCTCCGGGGGGAACTATGGCTACACCTTC. This encodes CASTSGGNYGYTF.